This entry lists 21 T cell receptor beta chains sequenced from one sample in a study of T-cell reconstitution after alpha-beta-depleted transplantation in children. This sample's TCRbeta library carried unique molecular identifier barcodes. TCRdb re-called the PCR reads through MiXCR, storing one row per CDR3 protein. The sample lists about 500,000 distinct CDR3 sequences, roughly 33% occurring once. Sequencing used PBMCs from the stem cell graft donor, obtained from the stem cell graft. The receptors shown here come from a human donor who donated a stem cell graft to a child with aplastic anemia.

This clonotype was counted a few times. The chain uses TRBV20-1 and TRBJ2-1; D may match TRBD1 or TRBD2 (6 bases each). V was cut by 6 bases and J by 0 bases, with 18 bases left in between. This CDR3 spans 16 amino acids. The germline CDR1 and CDR2 sequences are DFQATT and SNEGSKA (reference sequence). CDR3 amino acids: CSALIRGQSSYNEQFF. CDR3 nucleotide sequence: TGCAGTGCCCTCATCCGGGGGCAGAGCTCCTACAATGAGCAGTTCTTC.

The sample holds many counts of this clonotype. This chain uses TRBV29-1 with TRBJ2-3; 7 nucleotides align to TRBD2. Per germline, CDR1 SQVTM and CDR2 ANQGSEA. This CDR3 has 16 residues. V lost 0 bases to trimming and J lost 6 bases; unmatched junction nucleotides: 12. The CDR3 loop reads CSVEDRLAVMGDTQYF. The CDR3 DNA follows: TGCAGCGTTGAAGATCGCCTAGCGGTAATGGGGGATACGCAGTATTTT.

The chain uses TRBV5-6 and TRBJ2-5; maybe TRBD2 (5 bases). V shed 4 bases and J shed 2 bases, with 12 bases lying between them. CDR1 SGHDT and CDR2 YYEEEE come from the germline V gene. This CDR3 comprises 14 residues. For the CDR3, the DNA is TGTGCCAGCAGCGTAAATCCGGGGCAAGAGACCCAGTACTTC. It codes for CASSVNPGQETQYF.

This clonotype was observed a handful of times. This sequence joins TRBV30 and TRBJ2-3, with TRBD1 as a possible D gene (5 bases). The length of the CDR3 is 15 residues. Looked up from germline, CDR1 is GTSNPN and CDR2 is SVGIG (reference sequence). The V end was cut by 1 base, the J end by 1 base, with 12 bases between. CDR3 nucleotides: TGTGCCTGGAGTGGGCAGGGTTCCCGCACAGATACGCAGTATTTT. This encodes CAWSGQGSRTDTQYF.

This clonotype came up a few times. The V and J genes are TRBV4-3 and TRBJ2-5, with 7 bases lining up with TRBD2. With 0 bases clipped from V and 3 bases from J, the junction kept 7 bases outside the gene matches. This CDR3 comprises 16 residues. The germline gives CDR1 LGHNA, CDR2 YSLEER. As DNA, the CDR3 is TGCGCCAGCAGCCAAGAAGGGAGGGCGGGGGAAGAGACCCAGTACTTC. It specifies CASSQEGRAGEETQYF.

The rearrangement links TRBV4-3 to TRBJ2-1, with 9 bases matching TRBD2. In germline, CDR1 is LGHNA, CDR2 YSLEER. V lost 1 base and J lost 5; bases outside the gene matches: 9. This CDR3 is built from 17 residues. The CDR3 DNA reads TGCGCCAGCAGCCAAGTTGGGGCGGGAGGGTTTGACAATGAGCAGTTCTTC. Residues: CASSQVGAGGFDNEQFF.

In DNA form, the CDR3 reads TGTGCCAGCAGCGGACTGGTGAACACTGAAGCTTTCTTT. It translates to CASSGLVNTEAFF. The chain couples TRBV7-9 to TRBJ1-1; the D is unclear. Germline CDR1 SEHNR, CDR2 FQNEAQ (reference sequence). CDR3 size: 13 residues. V dropped 5 bases and J dropped 0 bases, with 7 bases sitting between them.

J is TRBJ1-4 and V is TRBV28; D perhaps matches TRBD1 (6 bases). This CDR3 region has 16 residues. The germline V gene has CDR1 MDHEN and CDR2 SYDVKM. V was pared by 6 bases and J by 8 bases, with 22 bases between. DNA of the CDR3: TGTGCCAGCAGCCTACCACAGGGATTTTCCGGAGAAAAACTGTTTTTT. Its translation is CASSLPQGFSGEKLFF.

The count of this clonotype is one. The chain has TRBV14 and TRBJ1-4; D call uncertain. V lost 4 bases and J 3 bases, leaving 18 bases between the germline ends. The CDR3 is 17 amino acids. Per the germline V gene, CDR1 is SGHDN and CDR2 is FVKESK. As DNA, the CDR3 is TGTGCCAGCAGCCTTAAGGGAGGCAGGCAATCTAATGAAAAACTGTTTTTT. Its translation: CASSLKGGRQSNEKLFF.

This clonotype has just a few counts. This chain uses TRBV21-1 with TRBJ1-4; the D call TRBD1 from the table was never checked on the DNA. TRBV21-1 is tagged as a pseudogene. CDR3 length equals 14 residues. CDR3 sequence: CASSKKGAGEKLFF. The DNA of the CDR3 is TGTGCCAGCAGCAAGAAGGGGGCAGGCGAAAAACTGTTTTTT.

The chain links TRBV20-1 to TRBJ2-2; tentatively, D is TRBD2 (6 bases). CDR1 is DFQATT, CDR2 SNEGSKA, per germline (reference sequence). This CDR3 contains 14 residues. Trimming shortened V by 3 bases and J by 4 bases, and 12 bases separated the two germline ends. DNA for the CDR3: TGCAGTGCTAGGTCGGGAGTAGCCACCGGGGAGCTGTTTTTT. It encodes CSARSGVATGELFF.

The chain employs TRBV15 and TRBJ2-7; D may match TRBD1 or TRBD2 (6 bases each). V was shortened by 0 bases and J by 2 bases, with 11 bases between the two germline ends. CDR3 length equals 15 residues. Germline V CDR1 and CDR2: LNHNV, YYDKDF (reference sequence). CDR3 nucleotide sequence: TGTGCCACCAGCAGAGAATGGGGGGCGGCCTACGAGCAGTACTTC. It is translated as CATSREWGAAYEQYF.

This chain connects TRBV9 to TRBJ2-2; D is unresolved. V was cut by 0 bases and J by 4 bases, with 10 bases left in between. The CDR3 loop spans 15 amino acids. The germline V gene encodes CDR1 SGDLS and CDR2 YYNGEE. CDR3 region: CASSVGSRITGELFF. The DNA of the CDR3 is TGTGCCAGCAGCGTAGGATCGCGGATCACCGGGGAGCTGTTTTTT.

This clonotype was counted only a few times. The CDR3 region is CAWSVSLTSGSTDTQYF. In DNA form, the CDR3 reads TGTGCCTGGAGTGTATCTTTGACTAGCGGGAGCACAGATACGCAGTATTTT. The rearrangement joins TRBV30 to TRBJ2-3; 10 nucleotides agree with TRBD2. The germline V gene encodes CDR1 GTSNPN and CDR2 SVGIG (reference sequence). The CDR3 covers 17 residues. With 0 bases clipped from V and 0 bases from J, the junction kept 6 bases outside the gene matches.

The chain links TRBV7-2 to TRBJ2-7, with a possible D match to TRBD2 (6 bases). The V end lost 0 bases, the J end lost 4 bases, and 13 bases lay between the germline ends. The CDR3 extends over 15 amino acids. The V gene's germline CDR1 is SGHTA and CDR2 FQGNSA. CDR3 in amino acids: CASSLAGGNQYEQYF. CDR3 DNA sequence: TGTGCCAGCAGCTTAGCTGGCGGGAACCAGTACGAGCAGTACTTC.

The V call is TRBV20-1, the J call TRBJ2-1, with 9 bases identical to TRBD2. There are 13 residues in the CDR3. The germline CDR1 and CDR2 sequences are DFQATT and SNEGSKA (reference sequence). The V and J ends lost 4 bases and 9 bases, in that order; junction bases with no gene match: 7. CDR3 sequence reads: CSAIAGVGGEQFF. CDR3 sequence (DNA): TGCAGTGCTATAGCGGGAGTGGGCGGTGAGCAGTTCTTC.

The chain uses TRBV4-3 and TRBJ2-1, with TRBD2 identical over 10 bases. The CDR3 totals 15 residues. The J segment lost 4 bases and the V segment lost 0 bases, leaving 0 bases of the junction unmatched. The germline V gene has CDR1 LGHNA and CDR2 YSLEER. The CDR3 sequence: CASSQEAGGYNEQFF. The CDR3 DNA reads as TGCGCCAGCAGCCAAGAAGCGGGAGGGTACAATGAGCAGTTCTTC.

This clonotype was seen a few times. The V call is TRBV6-1, the J call TRBJ2-5, with TRBD2 identical over 8 bases. Germline CDR1 reads MNHNS; CDR2 reads SASEGT. There are 16 residues in the CDR3. The V and J ends lost 6 bases and 2 bases, in that order; junction bases with no gene match: 11. CDR3 DNA sequence: TGTGCCAGCAGCCCGGTGGTAGCGGGACGACAAGAGACCCAGTACTTC. Translation gives CASSPVVAGRQETQYF.

In this sample, this clonotype turned up a few times. This chain uses TRBV29-1 with TRBJ2-1; 11 nucleotides line up with TRBD2. CDR3 length: 15 amino acids. V shed 6 bases, J shed 3 bases, and the junction held 7 bases outside the gene matches. Germline V gene sequence: CDR1 SQVTM, CDR2 ANQGSEA. CDR3 region: CSVEGLAELYNEQFF. The CDR3 region has the DNA TGCAGCGTCGAGGGACTAGCGGAACTCTACAATGAGCAGTTCTTC.

This sequence joins TRBV20-1 and TRBJ2-2; D not resolved. V was pared by 0 bases and J by 5 bases, with 16 bases between. The CDR3 sequence is 16 residues long. Germline V gene data show CDR1 as DFQATT and CDR2 as SNEGSKA (reference sequence). CDR3 loop: CSARDLGRATTGELFF. The CDR3 region has the DNA TGCAGTGCTAGAGATTTGGGCAGAGCAACGACCGGGGAGCTGTTTTTT.

This clonotype was counted a few times. The genes are TRBV14 and TRBJ2-3; TRBD1 agrees at 10 bases. With V trimmed by 4 bases and J by 3 bases, 7 bases remained unmatched. The CDR3 length is 16 residues. Germline assignment: CDR1 SGHDN and CDR2 FVKESK. This CDR3 reads CASSPFRTGGTDTQYF. The CDR3 DNA sequence: TGTGCCAGCAGCCCATTCCGGACAGGGGGTACAGATACGCAGTATTTT.